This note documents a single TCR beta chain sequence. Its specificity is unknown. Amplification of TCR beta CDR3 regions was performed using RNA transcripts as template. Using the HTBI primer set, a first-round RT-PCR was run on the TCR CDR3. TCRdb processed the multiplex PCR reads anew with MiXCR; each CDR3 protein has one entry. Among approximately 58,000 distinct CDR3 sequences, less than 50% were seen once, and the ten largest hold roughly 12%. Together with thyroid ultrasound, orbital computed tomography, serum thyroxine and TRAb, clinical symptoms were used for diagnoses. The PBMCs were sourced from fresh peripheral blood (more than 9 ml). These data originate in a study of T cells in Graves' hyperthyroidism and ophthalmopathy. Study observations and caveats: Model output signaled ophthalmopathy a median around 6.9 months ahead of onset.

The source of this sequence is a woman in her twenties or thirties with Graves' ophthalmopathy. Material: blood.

The CDR3 reads CASSPGLFNSPLHF. The DNA of the CDR3 is TGTGCCAGCAGTCCGGGACTGTTTAATTCACCCCTCCACTTT. This rearrangement joins TRBV19 to TRBJ1-6, with TRBD1 as a possible D gene (5 bases). This CDR3 contains 14 residues. Per germline, CDR1 LNHDA and CDR2 SQIVND (reference sequence). V lost 9 bases and J lost 6, with 15 bases in between.